These 2 T cell receptor beta chains share one sample of origin, sequenced in a study of cytomegalovirus exposure and HLA in healthy donors. In the PCR, 60 Vbeta and 13 Jbeta primers were used. Some clones are missing from TCRdb's copy, which holds only in-frame ones; the method was immunoSEQ multiplex PCR. The table lists roughly 220,000 clones. The sample taken for sequencing was PBMCs. The source is a girl aged 2 to 9 in good health and CMV-seropositive.

The chain links TRBV29-1 to TRBJ2-3; tentative D call: TRBD2 (6 bases). Germline V lookup: CDR1 SQVTM, CDR2 ANQGSEA. This CDR3 is built from 14 residues. Deletions cut 0 bases from V and 7 bases from J, with 14 bases between. In DNA, the CDR3 is TGCAGCGTTGAAGATCGCCGGGGGAGAAATACGCAGTATTTT. Its translation is CSVEDRRGRNTQYF.

The chain is built from TRBV15 and TRBJ1-1; tentative D call: TRBD1 (5 bases). CDR3 size: 15 residues. The ends were cut back, 2 bases at V and 1 base at J, with 11 bases in the middle. Per germline, CDR1 LNHNV and CDR2 YYDKDF (reference sequence). The CDR3 spells CATSRHPQENTEAFF. The DNA for the CDR3 is TGTGCCACCAGCAGACATCCACAGGAGAACACTGAAGCTTTCTTT. Based on the CDR3 plus reference TRBV15 and TRBJ1-1, the full variable domain is DAMVIQNPRYQVTQFGKPVTLSCSQTLNHNVMYWYQQKSSQAPKLLFHYYDKDFNNEADTPDNFQSRRPNTSFCFLDIRSPGLGDTAMYLCATSRHPQENTEAFFGQGTRLTVV.